The clone carrying this TCR beta chain was counted between two and nine times. The target antigen is unknown. The germline gives CDR1 SEHNR, CDR2 FQNEAQ (reference sequence). The length of the CDR3 is 13 residues. The V gene lost 8 bases and the J gene lost 1 base, with 11 bases spanning the gap. A second PCR of about 6 to 11 cycles used a sample-barcoded 5' primer and a J-beta primer mix. A tag from a template-switch adaptor with 12 random nucleotides marked each cDNA molecule. TCRdb redid the calling of the 5' RACE reads with MiXCR, one entry per CDR3 protein. Among around 990,000 distinct CDR3 sequences listed, 35% to 40% were seen once. This record belongs to a study of blood T cells in healthy people across ages. The study, taken as a whole, reports: Underestimates were what the diversity estimates from one million T cells were considered to be.

This chain joins TRBV7-9 and TRBJ1-2; D possibly corresponds to TRBD1 (5 bases). The TCR comes from a man between 18 and 29 years old in good health. Material: blood. The CDR3 loop is CASSGDLNYGYTF. As DNA, the CDR3 is TGTGCCAGCTCCGGGGACCTTAACTATGGCTACACCTTC.